This entry concerns a single T cell receptor beta chain. Antigen unknown. Different DNA sequences within this sample yield the same CDR3. This entry belongs to a study of shared clonotypes between healthy human individuals. CD8 cells classed as naive were CD45RO-negative and positively selected for CCR7, excluding terminally differentiated effector memory CD45RA+ cells. Trimming cost V 3 bases and J 4 bases; bases outside gene matches: 0. This CDR3 comprises 13 residues. Germline CDR1 MNHEY, CDR2 SMNVEV (reference sequence). Clones were sequenced by immunoSEQ multiplex PCR, and TCRdb holds only the in-frame ones, with some missing. The sample has around 2,000,000 clones, about 95% seen once. Whole-study results and caveats: With a few donors compared, roughly 5% of naive CD4 clonotypes were shared. The expectation was that sequencing depth would affect clonotype sharing among donors. Relative to memory subsets, naive subsets generally showed larger estimated richness.

This receptor was taken from a man aged 18 to 35 in good health. The sequencing input was naive CD8+ T cells sorted from blood. The gene calls are TRBV27 and TRBJ2-7; 10 nucleotides align to TRBD1. As DNA, the CDR3 is TGTGCCAGCAGTTTGGACAGGGGGTACGAGCAGTACTTC. Amino acid sequence: CASSLDRGYEQYF.